These 10 T cell receptor beta chains came from one sample sequenced in a study of human T cells and chemical hapten exposure. Regarding time point: patch test 1, 2 weeks after DPC sensitization. Specified treatment: therapeutic diphenylcyclopropenone sensitization with weekly scalp DPC. TCRdb re-analysed the RACE reads in MiXCR, keeping a single row per CDR3 protein. The table has nearly 350,000 distinct CDR3 sequences, about 7% seen once; the top ten hold roughly 8%. The sequences come from whole blood, collected in connection with sensitization to the hapten diphenylcyclopropenone (DPC). The origin of the receptors is a woman under 30 with alopecia areata. Some clones in this sample may be carry-over from other donors' samples.

The chain uses TRBV12-3 or TRBV12-4 and TRBJ2-5; a weak D match, TRBD2 (5 bases). V lost 6 bases to trimming and J lost 0 bases, with 8 bases between them. This CDR3 is 13 amino acids long. The CDR3 DNA reads TGTGCCAGCAGCCAGCGGAACCAAGAGACCCAGTACTTC. Translation: CASSQRNQETQYF.

There are a few counts of this clonotype. This chain links TRBV6-6 with TRBJ1-4; D unresolved. Germline V gene lookup returns CDR1 MNHNY and CDR2 SVGAGI (reference sequence). The CDR3 is 16 amino acids. V was shortened by 4 bases and J by 0 bases, with 12 bases between the two germline ends. This CDR3 reads CASSSSDPSTNEKLFF. CDR3 DNA sequence: TGTGCCAGCAGTTCCAGTGATCCATCAACTAATGAAAAACTGTTTTTT.

This clonotype has just a few counts. The chain couples TRBV5-4 to TRBJ2-1; 10 bases match TRBD1. The CDR3 is 16 amino acids. J was trimmed by 2 bases and V by 4 bases; bases with no gene match: 6. CDR1 and CDR2 from the germline V gene are SGHNT and YYREEE (reference sequence). The CDR3 spells CASSLGTGDPYNEQFF. CDR3 nucleotides: TGTGCCAGCAGCCTGGGGACAGGGGATCCCTACAATGAGCAGTTCTTC.

The chain couples TRBV6-2 or TRBV6-3 to TRBJ1-5; D gene uncertain. CDR3 size: 14 residues. The germline V gene encodes CDR1 MNHEY and CDR2 SVGEGT. V shed 2 bases and J shed 3 bases, with 8 bases lying between them. The CDR3 sequence: CASSYGWDNQPQHF. The CDR3 coding sequence is TGTGCCAGCAGTTACGGATGGGACAATCAGCCCCAGCATTTT.

This sequence joins TRBV27 and TRBJ1-1, with D perhaps TRBD1 (6 bases). V lost 3 bases to trimming and J lost 6 bases, with 20 bases between them. Germline assignment: CDR1 MNHEY and CDR2 SMNVEV (reference sequence). The CDR3 is made up of 16 amino acids. CDR3 sequence (DNA): TGTGCCAGCAGTTTTTTTCTAGGGGGGATGTACTCTGAAGCTTTCTTT. It codes for CASSFFLGGMYSEAFF.

This clonotype came up a few times. The gene calls are TRBV12-3 or TRBV12-4 and TRBJ1-6; D gene unclear. The CDR3 is made up of 15 amino acids. The V gene lost 8 bases and the J gene lost 0 bases, with 11 bases spanning the gap. The CDR3 loop reads CASSPGLSYNSPLHF. The CDR3 nucleotides read TGTGCCAGCTCCCCTGGTCTCTCCTATAATTCACCCCTCCACTTT.

This clonotype was recorded many times. This CDR3 reads CASSLGLAGGYEQFF. As DNA, the CDR3 is TGTGCCAGCAGCTTGGGACTAGCGGGGGGCTATGAGCAGTTCTTC. The rearrangement links TRBV7-3 to TRBJ2-1, with 15 positions matching TRBD2. The CDR3 extends over 15 amino acids. The germline CDR1 and CDR2 sequences are SGHTA and FQGTGA. The J segment lost 8 bases and the V segment lost 3 bases, leaving 2 bases of the junction unmatched.

This clonotype was picked up many times. The chain uses TRBV29-1 and TRBJ2-3; D call uncertain. Germline lookup yields CDR1 SQVTM and CDR2 ANQGSEA. V lost 4 bases and J 7 bases, leaving 12 bases between the germline ends. The length of the CDR3 is 12 residues. CDR3 protein: CSVVPDRNTQYF. The CDR3 DNA reads as TGCAGCGTTGTCCCGGACCGCAATACGCAGTATTTT.

This sequence joins TRBV9 and TRBJ2-1; 11 positions agree with TRBD2. CDR1 SGDLS and CDR2 YYNGEE come from the germline V gene. J lost 8 bases, V lost 4 bases, and 8 bases had no gene match. The CDR3 consists of 15 residues. The CDR3 coding sequence is TGTGCCAGCAGCATTAGCGGGGGGGCCCTGGATGAGCAGTTCTTC. Translating gives CASSISGGALDEQFF.

This clonotype showed up many times. The chain employs TRBV5-1 and TRBJ2-3; tentatively, D is TRBD2 (5 bases). The germline CDR1 and CDR2 sequences are SGHRS and YFSETQ. The CDR3 has 15 amino acids. Deletions cut 4 bases from V and 2 bases from J, with 14 bases between. Here the CDR3 DNA reads TGCGCCAGCAGCCCCCTGAGGGTCCTCACAGATACGCAGTATTTT. The encoded protein is CASSPLRVLTDTQYF. The full variable domain, its missing parts supplied by reference TRBV5-1 and TRBJ2-3, is KAGVTQTPRYLIKTRGQQVTLSCSPISGHRSVSWYQQTPGQGLQFLFEYFSETQRNKGNFPGRFSGRQFSNSRSEMNVSTLELGDSALYLCASSPLRVLTDTQYFGPGTRLTVL.